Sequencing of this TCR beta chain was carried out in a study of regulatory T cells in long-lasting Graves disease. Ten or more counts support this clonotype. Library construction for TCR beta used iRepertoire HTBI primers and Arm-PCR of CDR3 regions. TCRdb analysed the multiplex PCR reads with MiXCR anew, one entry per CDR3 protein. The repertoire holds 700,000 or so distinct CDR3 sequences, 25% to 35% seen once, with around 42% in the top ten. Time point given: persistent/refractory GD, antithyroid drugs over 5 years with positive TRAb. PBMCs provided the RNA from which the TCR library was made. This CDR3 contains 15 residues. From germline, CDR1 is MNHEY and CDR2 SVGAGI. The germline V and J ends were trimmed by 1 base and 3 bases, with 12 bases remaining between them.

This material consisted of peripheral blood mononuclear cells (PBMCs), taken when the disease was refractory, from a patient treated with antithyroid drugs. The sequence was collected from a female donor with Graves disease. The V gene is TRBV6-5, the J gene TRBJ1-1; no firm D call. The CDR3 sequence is CASSYYRAGDTEAFF. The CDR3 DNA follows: TGTGCCAGCAGTTACTACCGAGCAGGTGACACTGAAGCTTTCTTT.